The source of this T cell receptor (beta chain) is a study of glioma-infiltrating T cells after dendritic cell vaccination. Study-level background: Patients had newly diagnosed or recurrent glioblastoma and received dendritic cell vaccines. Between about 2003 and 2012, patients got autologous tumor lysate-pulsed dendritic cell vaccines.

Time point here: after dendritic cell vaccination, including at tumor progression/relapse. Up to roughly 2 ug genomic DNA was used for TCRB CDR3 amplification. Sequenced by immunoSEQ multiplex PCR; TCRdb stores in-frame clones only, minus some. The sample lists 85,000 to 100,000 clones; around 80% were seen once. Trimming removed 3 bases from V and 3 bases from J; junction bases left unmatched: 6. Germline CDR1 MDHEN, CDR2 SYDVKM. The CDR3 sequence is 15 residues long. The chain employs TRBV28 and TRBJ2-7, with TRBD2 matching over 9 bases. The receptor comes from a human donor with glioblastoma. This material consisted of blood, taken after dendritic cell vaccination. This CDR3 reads CASSFWASGNYEQYF. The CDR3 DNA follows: TGTGCCAGCAGTTTTTGGGCTAGCGGGAACTACGAGCAGTACTTC.